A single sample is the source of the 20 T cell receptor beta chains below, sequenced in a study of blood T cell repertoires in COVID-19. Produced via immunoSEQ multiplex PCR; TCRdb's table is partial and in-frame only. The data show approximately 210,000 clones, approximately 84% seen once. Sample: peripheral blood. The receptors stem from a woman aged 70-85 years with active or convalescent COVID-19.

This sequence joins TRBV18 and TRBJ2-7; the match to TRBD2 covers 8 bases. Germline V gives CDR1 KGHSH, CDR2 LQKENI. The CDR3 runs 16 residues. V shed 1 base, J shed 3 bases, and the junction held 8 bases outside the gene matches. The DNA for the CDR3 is TGTGCCAGCTCACCACTTTCTAGCGGGCGCCGCTACGAGCAGTACTTC. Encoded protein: CASSPLSSGRRYEQYF.

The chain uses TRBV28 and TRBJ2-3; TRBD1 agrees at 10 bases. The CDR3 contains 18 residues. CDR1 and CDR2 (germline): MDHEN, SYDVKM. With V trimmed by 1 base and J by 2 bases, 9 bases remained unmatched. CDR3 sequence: CASSLFAVGTGVTDTQYF. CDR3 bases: TGTGCCAGCAGTTTATTCGCCGTTGGGACAGGGGTCACAGATACGCAGTATTTT.

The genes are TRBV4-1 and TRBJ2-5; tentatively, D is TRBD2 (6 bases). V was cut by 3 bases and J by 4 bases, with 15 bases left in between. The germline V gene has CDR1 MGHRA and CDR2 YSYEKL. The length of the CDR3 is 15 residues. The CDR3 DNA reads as TGCGCCAGCAGCCAGGACTATCTAATGAGAGAGACCCAGTACTTC. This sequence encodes CASSQDYLMRETQYF.

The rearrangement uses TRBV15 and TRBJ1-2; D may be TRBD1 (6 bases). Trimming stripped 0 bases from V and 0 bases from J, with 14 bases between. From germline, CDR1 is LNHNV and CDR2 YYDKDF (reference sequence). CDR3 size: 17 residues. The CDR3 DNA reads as TGTGCCACCAGCAGAGATGGGCGGACAGACCCTAACTATGGCTACACCTTC. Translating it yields CATSRDGRTDPNYGYTF.

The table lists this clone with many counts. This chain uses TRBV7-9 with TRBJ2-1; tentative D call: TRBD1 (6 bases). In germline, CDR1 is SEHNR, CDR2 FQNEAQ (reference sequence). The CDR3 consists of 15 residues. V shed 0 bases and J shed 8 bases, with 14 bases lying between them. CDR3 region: CASSLAVQGPHEQFF. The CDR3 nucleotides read TGTGCCAGCAGCTTAGCCGTACAGGGTCCACATGAGCAGTTCTTC.

CDR3 coding DNA: TGTGCCAGCAGCTCCCTCAGGAGGGGTTGGGGGAATGGCTACACCTTC. Translation: CASSSLRRGWGNGYTF. The chain employs TRBV11-2 and TRBJ1-2, with D perhaps matching TRBD1 (5 bases). CDR3 length: 16 amino acids. Per the germline V gene, CDR1 is SGHAT and CDR2 is FQNNGV. V shed 4 bases and J shed 6 bases, with 21 bases lying between them. The full variable domain, rest sourced from reference TRBV11-2 and TRBJ1-2, is EAGVAQSPRYKIIEKRQSVAFWCNPISGHATLYWYQQILGQGPKLLIQFQNNGVVDDSQLPKDRFSAERLKGVDSTLKIQPAKLEDSAVYLCASSSLRRGWGNGYTFGSGTRLTVV.

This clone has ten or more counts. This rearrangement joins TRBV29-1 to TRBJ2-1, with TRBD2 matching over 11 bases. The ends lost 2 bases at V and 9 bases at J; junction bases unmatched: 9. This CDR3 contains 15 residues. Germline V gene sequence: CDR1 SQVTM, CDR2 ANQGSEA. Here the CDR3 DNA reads TGCAGCGTTGAACGTTCTAGCGGGGGGATTAGTGAGCAGTTCTTC. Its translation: CSVERSSGGISEQFF.

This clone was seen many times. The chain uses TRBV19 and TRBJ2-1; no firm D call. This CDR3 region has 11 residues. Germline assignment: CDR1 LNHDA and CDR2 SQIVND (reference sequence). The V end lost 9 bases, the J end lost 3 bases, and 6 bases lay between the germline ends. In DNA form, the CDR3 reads TGTGCCAGCCAGGACTACAATGAGCAGTTCTTC. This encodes CASQDYNEQFF.

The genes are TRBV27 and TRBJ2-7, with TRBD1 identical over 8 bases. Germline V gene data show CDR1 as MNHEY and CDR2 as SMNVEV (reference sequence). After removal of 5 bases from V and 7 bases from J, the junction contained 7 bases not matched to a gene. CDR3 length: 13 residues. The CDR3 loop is CASSPRTGREQYF. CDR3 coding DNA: TGTGCCAGCAGTCCCCGGACAGGGCGGGAGCAGTACTTC.

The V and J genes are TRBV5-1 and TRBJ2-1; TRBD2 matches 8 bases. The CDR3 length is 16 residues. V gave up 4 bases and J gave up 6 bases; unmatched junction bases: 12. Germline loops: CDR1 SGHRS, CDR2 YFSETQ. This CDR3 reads CASSVYGTRVFNEQFF. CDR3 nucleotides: TGCGCCAGCAGCGTCTACGGGACTAGAGTGTTCAATGAGCAGTTCTTC. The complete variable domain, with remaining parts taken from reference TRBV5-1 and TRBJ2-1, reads KAGVTQTPRYLIKTRGQQVTLSCSPISGHRSVSWYQQTPGQGLQFLFEYFSETQRNKGNFPGRFSGRQFSNSRSEMNVSTLELGDSALYLCASSVYGTRVFNEQFFGPGTRLTVL.

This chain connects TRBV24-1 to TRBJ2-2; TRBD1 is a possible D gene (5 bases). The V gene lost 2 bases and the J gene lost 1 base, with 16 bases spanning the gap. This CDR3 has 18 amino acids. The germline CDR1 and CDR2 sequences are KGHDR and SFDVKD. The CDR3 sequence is CATSDWGGRGRNTGELFF. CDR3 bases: TGTGCCACCAGTGATTGGGGCGGAAGGGGCCGGAACACCGGGGAGCTGTTTTTT.

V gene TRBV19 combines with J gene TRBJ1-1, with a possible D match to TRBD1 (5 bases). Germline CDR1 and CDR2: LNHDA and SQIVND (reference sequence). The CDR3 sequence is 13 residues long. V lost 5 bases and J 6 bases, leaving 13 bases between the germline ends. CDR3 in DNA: TGTGCCAGTAGTGTAGGCGGGGGAGCTGAAGCTTTCTTT. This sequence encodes CASSVGGGAEAFF.

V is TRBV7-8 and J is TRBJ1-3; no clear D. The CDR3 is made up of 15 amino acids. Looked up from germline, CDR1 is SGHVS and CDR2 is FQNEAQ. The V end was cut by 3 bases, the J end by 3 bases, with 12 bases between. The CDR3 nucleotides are TGTGCCAGCAGCTTCGGGGTATTCGGTGGAAACACCATATATTTT. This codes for CASSFGVFGGNTIYF. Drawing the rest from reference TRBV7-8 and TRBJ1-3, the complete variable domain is GAGVSQSPRYKVAKRGQDVALRCDPISGHVSLFWYQQALGQGPEFLTYFQNEAQLDKSGLPSDRFFAERPEGSVSTLKIQRTQQEDSAVYLCASSFGVFGGNTIYFGEGSWLTVV.

This CDR3 reads CASSRDRGFYGYTF. CDR3 nucleotides: TGTGCCAGCAGTAGAGACAGGGGCTTCTATGGCTACACCTTC. J is TRBJ1-2 and V is TRBV6-5, with 8 bases lining up with TRBD1. Unmatched junction bases numbered 6, after V lost 5 bases and J lost 4 bases. CDR1 and CDR2 (germline): MNHEY, SVGAGI. The CDR3 extends over 14 amino acids.

The CDR3 nucleotides are TGTGCCAGCAGTTTCAGATTGGACAGGCTAAACTACGAGCAGTACTTC. This sequence encodes CASSFRLDRLNYEQYF. This rearrangement joins TRBV28 to TRBJ2-7; 7 positions agree with TRBD1. After removal of 3 bases from V and 3 bases from J, the junction contained 11 bases not matched to a gene. CDR1 is MDHEN and CDR2 is SYDVKM in the germline V gene. The CDR3 is 16 amino acids.

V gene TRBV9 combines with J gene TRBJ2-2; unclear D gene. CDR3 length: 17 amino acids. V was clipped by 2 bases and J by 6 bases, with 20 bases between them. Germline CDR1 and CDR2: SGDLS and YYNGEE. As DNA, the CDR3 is TGTGCCAGCAGCGTTCGCGGCTCCTCGAACATCGCCGGGGAGCTGTTTTTT. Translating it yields CASSVRGSSNIAGELFF.

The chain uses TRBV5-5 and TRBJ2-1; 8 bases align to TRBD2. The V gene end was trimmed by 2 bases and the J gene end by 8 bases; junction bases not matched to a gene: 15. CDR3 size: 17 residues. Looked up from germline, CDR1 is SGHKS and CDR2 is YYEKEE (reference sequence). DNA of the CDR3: TGTGCCAGCAGCTTTATACCCGGAGCGGGAGATGGCTATGAGCAGTTCTTC. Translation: CASSFIPGAGDGYEQFF.

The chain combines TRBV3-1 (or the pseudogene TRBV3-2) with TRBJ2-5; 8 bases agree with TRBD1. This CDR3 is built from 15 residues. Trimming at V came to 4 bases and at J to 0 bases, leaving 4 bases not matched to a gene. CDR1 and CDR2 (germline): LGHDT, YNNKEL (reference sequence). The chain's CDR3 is CASSRGTGHQETQYF. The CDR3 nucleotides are TGTGCCAGCAGCCGAGGGACAGGCCACCAAGAGACCCAGTACTTC.

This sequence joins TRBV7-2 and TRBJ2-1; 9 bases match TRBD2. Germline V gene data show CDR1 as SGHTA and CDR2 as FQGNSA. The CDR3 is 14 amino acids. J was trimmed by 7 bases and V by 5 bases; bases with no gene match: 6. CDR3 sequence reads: CASSRLAGWNEQFF. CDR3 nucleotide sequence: TGTGCCAGCAGCCGGCTAGCGGGATGGAATGAGCAGTTCTTC.

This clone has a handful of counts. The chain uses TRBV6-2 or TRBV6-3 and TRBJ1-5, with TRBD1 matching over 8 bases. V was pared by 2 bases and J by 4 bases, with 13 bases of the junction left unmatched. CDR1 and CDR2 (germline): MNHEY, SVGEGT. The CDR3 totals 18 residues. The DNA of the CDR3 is TGTGCCAGCAGTTACGGGCAGGGGGCAGGGTACTGGAATCAGCCCCAGCATTTT. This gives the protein CASSYGQGAGYWNQPQHF.